Shown below are 29 T cell receptor beta chains from a single sample sequenced in a study of beta chain features in type 1 diabetes. Broader study findings: Moderately but significantly shorter TCRB CDR3s were found in Type 1 diabetes patients in all four CD4+ subsets.

Antigens of these TCRs are unknown. Every isolated RNA sample was fully reverse transcribed, so sequencing captured expressed TCRB transcripts. Profiled with immunoSEQ multiplex PCR; TCRdb holds only in-frame clones, not every one. The sample has under 400,000 clones; 10% to 15% are singletons. Sequencing used naive CD4+ T cells from blood. All receptors come from a woman aged 18-29 years with type 1 diabetes.

The table lists this clone with a few counts. The chain has TRBV29-1 and TRBJ2-1, with D perhaps TRBD2 (6 bases). With 4 bases removed from V and 5 bases from J, the gap between germline ends came to 12 bases. The CDR3 length is 13 residues. Germline CDR1 is SQVTM and CDR2 is ANQGSEA. Here the CDR3 reads CSVVAGPNNEQFF. The CDR3 DNA is TGCAGCGTTGTGGCGGGGCCTAACAATGAGCAGTTCTTC.

This sequence joins TRBV4-3 and TRBJ1-2; 8 bases are shared with TRBD1. Germline V lookup: CDR1 LGHNA, CDR2 YSLEER. The CDR3 runs to 17 residues. Unmatched junction bases numbered 13, after V lost 2 bases and J lost 5 bases. The CDR3 reads CASSQSGQGDLPYGYTF. The CDR3 region has the DNA TGCGCCAGCAGCCAATCAGGACAGGGCGACTTACCTTATGGCTACACCTTC.

This CDR3 reads CAISESDRNQPQHF. As DNA, the CDR3 is TGTGCCATCAGTGAGTCCGACAGAAATCAGCCCCAGCATTTT. V usage is TRBV10-3 and J usage is TRBJ1-5; D perhaps matches TRBD1 (5 bases). This CDR3 contains 14 residues. V was trimmed by 0 bases and J by 4 bases, leaving 7 bases between them. CDR1 ENHRY and CDR2 SYGVKD come from the germline V gene.

J is TRBJ2-5 and V is TRBV10-3; TRBD2 might be the D (6 bases). V was shortened by 2 bases and J by 5 bases, with 15 bases between the two germline ends. The germline gives CDR1 ENHRY, CDR2 SYGVKD. This CDR3 contains 15 residues. The CDR3 DNA is TGTGCCATCAGTGAGAGCGGAAGTGGGGGGGAGACCCAGTACTTC. Translated, it gives CAISESGSGGETQYF.

To note about this clone: Other DNA sequences within the sample encode an identical CDR3. The chain is built from TRBV29-1 and TRBJ1-1, with D unclear. V was shortened by 6 bases and J by 0 bases, with 11 bases between the two germline ends. The CDR3 consists of 13 residues. The germline gives CDR1 SQVTM, CDR2 ANQGSEA. The CDR3 protein is CSVGGRLNTEAFF. The CDR3 coding sequence is TGCAGCGTAGGAGGACGTCTGAACACTGAAGCTTTCTTT.

Note on this clone: The same CDR3 is also encoded by other DNA sequences in this sample. The genes are TRBV28 and TRBJ2-1; 7 positions agree with TRBD1. CDR1 MDHEN and CDR2 SYDVKM come from the germline V gene. The V gene end was trimmed by 7 bases and the J gene end by 3 bases; junction bases not matched to a gene: 3. The CDR3 is 13 residues long. The CDR3 loop reads CASTRDSYNEQFF. CDR3 in DNA: TGTGCCAGCACCCGGGACAGCTACAATGAGCAGTTCTTC.

V gene TRBV5-1 combines with J gene TRBJ2-1; no reliable D call. The CDR3 sequence is 11 residues long. The germline V gene has CDR1 SGHRS and CDR2 YFSETQ. The V end was cut by 2 bases, the J end by 10 bases, with 7 bases between. CDR3 sequence reads: CASSLQTEQFF. CDR3 sequence (DNA): TGCGCCAGCAGCTTACAGACAGAGCAGTTCTTC.

The chain joins TRBV11-2 to TRBJ1-4, with TRBD1 matching 7 bases. Germline V gene lookup returns CDR1 SGHAT and CDR2 FQNNGV. The CDR3 is made up of 14 amino acids. J gave up 8 bases and V 7 bases, and 10 bases lay outside the gene matches. The CDR3 bases are TGTGCCAGCACCCCGACAGGGTATCGGGAAAAACTGTTTTTT. This translates into CASTPTGYREKLFF.

The chain is built from TRBV29-1 and TRBJ2-2, with D possibly matching TRBD1 (5 bases). Germline V lookup: CDR1 SQVTM, CDR2 ANQGSEA. This CDR3 has 15 amino acids. V lost 4 bases to trimming and J lost 1 base, with 13 bases between them. The CDR3 protein is CSVGQGGLNTGELFF. The CDR3 DNA follows: TGCAGCGTTGGGCAGGGCGGTTTGAACACCGGGGAGCTGTTTTTT.

The gene calls are TRBV7-2 and TRBJ2-1; a weak D match, TRBD2 (5 bases). Germline V gene data show CDR1 as SGHTA and CDR2 as FQGNSA. The CDR3 loop spans 15 amino acids. Deletions cut 0 bases from V and 3 bases from J, with 9 bases between. CDR3 region: CASSLATMIYNEQFF. DNA of the CDR3: TGTGCCAGCAGCTTAGCGACTATGATCTACAATGAGCAGTTCTTC.

The genes are TRBV11-3 and TRBJ2-7, with TRBD2 as a possible D gene (5 bases). V lost 1 base and J lost 8, with 15 bases in between. Germline CDR1 reads SGHNT; CDR2 reads YENEEA. The CDR3 sequence is 14 residues long. The CDR3 sequence: CASSLVRRESKQYF. The CDR3 region has the DNA TGTGCCAGCAGCTTAGTTCGTCGGGAAAGCAAGCAGTACTTC.

J is TRBJ2-1 and V is TRBV30; 7 positions agree with TRBD2. The J segment lost 10 bases and the V segment lost 2 bases, leaving 5 bases of the junction unmatched. The germline V gene encodes CDR1 GTSNPN and CDR2 SVGIG (reference sequence). The CDR3 covers 12 residues. This CDR3 reads CAWSRTRVEQFF. CDR3 coding DNA: TGTGCCTGGAGTCGGACTAGGGTAGAGCAGTTCTTC. The complete variable domain, with remaining parts taken from reference TRBV30 and TRBJ2-1, reads SQTIHQWPATLVQPVGSPLSLECTVEGTSNPNLYWYRQAAGRGLQLLFYSVGIGQISSEVPQNLSASRPQDRQFILSSKKLLLSDSGFYLCAWSRTRVEQFFGPGTRLTVL.

The chain joins TRBV6-1 to TRBJ2-7, with 7 positions matching TRBD1. The CDR3 runs 12 residues. CDR1 is MNHNS, CDR2 SASEGT, per germline. Trimming took 7 bases from V and 3 from J; bases not matched to a gene: 3. This CDR3 is CASTRDSYEQYF. For the CDR3, the DNA is TGTGCCAGCACCCGGGACAGCTACGAGCAGTACTTC.

This clone was counted only a few times. The rearrangement links TRBV4-2 to TRBJ2-7; TRBD1 matches 9 bases. CDR1 LGHNA and CDR2 YNFKEQ come from the germline V gene. This CDR3 spans 14 amino acids. The V gene end was trimmed by 0 bases and the J gene end by 4 bases; junction bases not matched to a gene: 1. The chain's CDR3 is CASSQEDRGYEQYF. CDR3 in DNA: TGTGCCAGCAGCCAAGAGGACAGGGGTTACGAGCAGTACTTC.

Only a few counts were recorded for this clone. The V and J genes are TRBV28 and TRBJ1-2, with 7 bases matching TRBD1. This CDR3 comprises 14 residues. The V gene end was trimmed by 8 bases and the J gene end by 2 bases; junction bases not matched to a gene: 8. Germline-derived CDR1 and CDR2 are MDHEN and SYDVKM. CDR3 in amino acids: CASRLGQSNYGYTF. Here the CDR3 DNA reads TGTGCCAGCCGCCTGGGACAGTCAAACTATGGCTACACCTTC.

V gene TRBV4-1 combines with J gene TRBJ1-5, with TRBD1 matching over 11 bases. In germline, CDR1 is MGHRA, CDR2 YSYEKL. CDR3 length equals 17 residues. Trimming cost V 6 bases and J 4 bases; bases outside gene matches: 11. CDR3 protein: CASRLTRDRGVNQPQHF. DNA of the CDR3: TGCGCCAGCAGGCTTACCCGGGACAGGGGGGTTAATCAGCCCCAGCATTTT.

This clone was counted only a few times. For the CDR3, the DNA is TGTGCCAGCAGCAAATTCAGGGGTAACTATGGCTACACCTTC. Its translation is CASSKFRGNYGYTF. V usage is TRBV13 and J usage is TRBJ1-2; D is perhaps TRBD1 (6 bases). The germline V gene has CDR1 PRHDT and CDR2 FYEKMQ (reference sequence). The CDR3 contains 14 residues. V was trimmed by 5 bases and J by 1 base, leaving 11 bases between them.

This clone was detected only a few times. V and J are TRBV29-1 and TRBJ2-7, with 10 bases lining up with TRBD2. The CDR3 spans 15 residues. Germline V gene lookup returns CDR1 SQVTM and CDR2 ANQGSEA. V trimming: 6 bases; J trimming: 2 bases; junction bases outside the gene matches: 10. The CDR3 region has the DNA TGCAGCGTCGCGGACAAAGCGGGAGGGCCCTACGAGCAGTACTTC. Protein sequence: CSVADKAGGPYEQYF.

The sample holds a few counts of this clone. The chain has TRBV18 and TRBJ1-4, with a tentative D call TRBD1 (5 bases). Germline V gene sequence: CDR1 KGHSH, CDR2 LQKENI. The CDR3 runs to 13 residues. Trimming removed 4 bases at V and 5 bases at J, with 8 bases between. The CDR3 coding sequence is TGTGCCAGCTCACAGGGGTTGAATGAAAAACTGTTTTTT. It translates to CASSQGLNEKLFF.

This clone was found a few times. The chain uses TRBV30 and TRBJ2-7; TRBD2 matches at 8 bases. Trimming at V came to 3 bases and at J to 6 bases, leaving 1 base not matched to a gene. Germline assignment: CDR1 GTSNPN and CDR2 SVGIG (reference sequence). The CDR3 runs to 11 residues. In nucleotides, the CDR3 is TGTGCCTGGAGACGGGGGGGCGAGCAGTACTTC. This encodes CAWRRGGEQYF.

V usage is TRBV29-1 and J usage is TRBJ2-2; 8 bases fit TRBD1. Per germline, CDR1 SQVTM and CDR2 ANQGSEA. Unmatched junction bases numbered 4, after V lost 7 bases and J lost 0 bases. The CDR3 extends over 14 amino acids. Here the CDR3 reads CSGLQGANTGELFF. CDR3 DNA: TGCAGCGGCCTACAGGGGGCGAACACCGGGGAGCTGTTTTTT.

This sequence joins TRBV4-2 and TRBJ2-6; no clear D. CDR3 length: 17 amino acids. From germline, CDR1 is LGHNA and CDR2 YNFKEQ. Trimming removed 0 bases from V and 0 bases from J, with 9 bases in between. For the CDR3, the DNA is TGTGCCAGCAGCCAAGATCGACAAGTCTCTGGGGCCAACGTCCTGACTTTC. As protein: CASSQDRQVSGANVLTF.

This chain joins TRBV19 and TRBJ1-1; D unresolved. V dropped 6 bases and J dropped 2 bases, with 7 bases sitting between them. CDR1 LNHDA and CDR2 SQIVND come from the germline V gene (reference sequence). CDR3 length: 12 amino acids. The DNA of the CDR3 is TGTGCCAGTAGGAAGCTAAACACTGAAGCTTTCTTT. The encoded protein is CASRKLNTEAFF.

The CDR3 spells CASSQGGRGTEAFF. The CDR3 nucleotides read TGTGCCAGCAGCCAAGGCGGCAGGGGAACTGAAGCTTTCTTT. This rearrangement joins TRBV14 to TRBJ1-1, with TRBD1 as a possible D gene (6 bases). The CDR3 spans 14 residues. The germline CDR1 and CDR2 sequences are SGHDN and FVKESK. V was cut by 1 base and J by 5 bases, with 11 bases left in between.

The chain couples TRBV28 to TRBJ2-7; 7 nucleotides agree with TRBD1. The CDR3 is made up of 13 amino acids. Germline CDR1 is MDHEN and CDR2 is SYDVKM. V dropped 7 bases and J dropped 3; count of bases not matched to a gene: 6. The CDR3 nucleotides are TGTGCCAGCACCCCGGGACAGAACTACGAGCAGTACTTC. Protein: CASTPGQNYEQYF.

V usage is TRBV14 and J usage is TRBJ2-6, with 7 bases lining up with TRBD1. In germline, CDR1 is SGHDN, CDR2 FVKESK. The CDR3 consists of 18 residues. V dropped 2 bases and J dropped 0; count of bases not matched to a gene: 7. CDR3 residues: CASSQKAGGFSGANVLTF. The CDR3 coding sequence is TGTGCCAGCAGCCAAAAAGCAGGGGGATTCTCTGGGGCCAACGTCCTGACTTTC.

This clone was seen a few times. V usage is TRBV9 and J usage is TRBJ1-2; D call uncertain. The CDR3 loop spans 13 amino acids. Germline V lookup: CDR1 SGDLS, CDR2 YYNGEE. V dropped 0 bases and J dropped 8 bases, with 11 bases sitting between them. CDR3 bases: TGTGCCAGCAGCGTAGACAGCACGGGAGGCTACACCTTC. Its protein is CASSVDSTGGYTF.

The chain carries TRBV28 and TRBJ1-3; possibly TRBD1 for D (6 bases). V shed 5 bases and J shed 3 bases, with 8 bases lying between them. The germline gives CDR1 MDHEN, CDR2 SYDVKM. This CDR3 contains 13 residues. CDR3 DNA sequence: TGTGCCAGCAGTAGGACAGTTGGAAACACCATATATTTT. Residues: CASSRTVGNTIYF.

This clone has just a few counts. This chain uses TRBV30 with TRBJ1-1; 8 nucleotides line up with TRBD1. CDR3 length: 12 amino acids. CDR1 and CDR2 (germline): GTSNPN, SVGIG (reference sequence). The V gene end was trimmed by 0 bases and the J gene end by 6 bases; junction bases not matched to a gene: 0. The CDR3 nucleotides are TGTGCCTGGAGTGTACAGGGGGCTGAAGCTTTCTTT. Amino acids: CAWSVQGAEAFF.